The 27 T cell receptor beta chains below were found in one sample sequenced in a study of T-cell memory formation after mild COVID-19 (dated by TCRdb to the early 2020s). The method behind the library was 5' RACE. The sample was run on an Illumina NovaSeq 6000. TCRdb reprocessed the public reads (quality trimming at Q25 with fastp, clone calling with MiXCR) and kept in-frame beta chains. Every CDR3 protein is listed once, alongside the most common genes and DNA of its rows. This sample has about 200,000 distinct CDR3 sequences in its table, and approximately 16% of those were observed once. The top ten clonotypes cover about 2.1% of the sample. Sample: PBMCs or a T cell subset sorted from them (not recorded which). These receptors came from an adult woman who had mild COVID-19 (a few samples of this study predate the infection). The sample titles of this study are shuffled in the database, so cell type and time point are left out; the donor was told from shared clones.

This clonotype has at least ten counts. The J gene is TRBJ2-1, the V gene TRBV12-3 or TRBV12-4; 7 bases match TRBD2. The length of the CDR3 is 13 residues. The V and J ends lost 10 bases and 4 bases, in that order; junction bases with no gene match: 7. The CDR3 spells CATGGTTYNEQFF. The CDR3 DNA is TGTGCCACCGGCGGGACTACTTACAATGAGCAGTTCTTC.

This clonotype was recorded a few times. CDR3 nucleotides: TGTGCCAGCAGTCTAGCCGGGACAGGGTCATACGAGCAGTACTTC. This gives the protein CASSLAGTGSYEQYF. The chain is built from TRBV11-3 and TRBJ2-7; 9 bases map to TRBD1. Trimming took 6 bases from V and 4 from J; bases not matched to a gene: 10. The CDR3 runs to 15 residues. The V gene's germline CDR1 is SGHNT and CDR2 YENEEA.

This clonotype was counted between two and nine times. V gene TRBV19 combines with J gene TRBJ2-5, with D possibly TRBD1 on 6 matching bases. CDR1 is LNHDA, CDR2 SQIVND, per germline (reference sequence). This CDR3 region has 14 residues. V shed 4 bases and J shed 4 bases, with 13 bases lying between them. CDR3 sequence: CASSTGAPPETQYF. The CDR3 DNA reads TGTGCCAGTAGTACAGGGGCCCCTCCAGAGACCCAGTACTTC.

The chain carries TRBV11-3 and TRBJ2-7; 11 positions match TRBD1. Germline V gene lookup returns CDR1 SGHNT and CDR2 YENEEA. The CDR3 extends over 16 amino acids. J gave up 0 bases and V 5 bases, and 6 bases lay outside the gene matches. The CDR3: CASSPRDRGISYEQYF. The CDR3 coding sequence is TGTGCCAGCAGCCCCCGGGACAGGGGGATCTCCTACGAGCAGTACTTC. The whole variable domain, filled in from reference TRBV11-3 and TRBJ2-7, reads EAGVVQSPRYKIIEKKQPVAFWCNPISGHNTLYWYLQNLGQGPELLIRYENEEAVDDSQLPKDRFSAERLKGVDSTLKIQPAELGDSAVYLCASSPRDRGISYEQYFGPGTRLTVT.

The V and J genes are TRBV5-1 and TRBJ2-2; TRBD1 matches 7 bases. This CDR3 comprises 15 residues. The V gene end was trimmed by 3 bases and the J gene end by 6 bases; junction bases not matched to a gene: 8. Germline V CDR1 and CDR2: SGHRS, YFSETQ. The CDR3 DNA reads as TGCGCCAGCAGCTCGCAGGGGGTTGCGGCCGGGGAGCTGTTTTTT. Translating gives CASSSQGVAAGELFF.

This clonotype was seen a handful of times. This chain uses TRBV3-1 with TRBJ2-7; 8 bases line up with TRBD2. This CDR3 has 15 amino acids. Losses at the gene ends were 2 bases for V and 6 bases for J; bases not matched to a gene: 9. The germline CDR1 and CDR2 sequences are LGHDT and YNNKEL (reference sequence). The CDR3 reads CASSQPAPGGAEQYF. In DNA, the CDR3 is TGTGCCAGCAGCCAACCCGCCCCGGGAGGGGCCGAGCAGTACTTC.

The J gene is TRBJ2-2, the V gene TRBV6-2 or TRBV6-3; 10 bases align to TRBD2. V was clipped by 9 bases and J by 6 bases; unmatched bases: 4. Germline V gene data show CDR1 as MNHEY and CDR2 as SVGEGT. The length of the CDR3 is 13 residues. The CDR3 DNA is TGTGCCAGTGGGACTAGCGAGGCCGGGGAGCTGTTTTTT. Residues: CASGTSEAGELFF.

This chain uses TRBV7-8 with TRBJ2-3; D remains ambiguous. Looked up from germline, CDR1 is SGHVS and CDR2 is FQNEAQ. Trimming stripped 2 bases from V and 6 bases from J, with 12 bases between. The CDR3 runs to 14 residues. DNA for the CDR3: TGTGCCAGCAGCTTATCCCGCTTTGGGGATACGCAGTATTTT. It yields the protein CASSLSRFGDTQYF. Supplemented by reference TRBV7-8 and TRBJ2-3, the full variable domain reads GAGVSQSPRYKVAKRGQDVALRCDPISGHVSLFWYQQALGQGPEFLTYFQNEAQLDKSGLPSDRFFAERPEGSVSTLKIQRTQQEDSAVYLCASSLSRFGDTQYFGPGTRLTVL.

This chain connects TRBV12-3 or TRBV12-4 to TRBJ2-1, with a possible D match to TRBD1 (6 bases). The CDR3 runs to 14 residues. V gave up 3 bases and J gave up 10 bases, with 16 bases separating them. The CDR3 protein is CASSFETGGSEQFF. The CDR3 nucleotides read TGTGCCAGCAGTTTTGAGACAGGAGGCAGCGAGCAGTTCTTC.

This clonotype came up a few times. The V gene is TRBV24-1, the J gene TRBJ2-3, with 10 bases identical to TRBD2. Germline V gives CDR1 KGHDR, CDR2 SFDVKD. The junction had 3 bases not matched to a gene; V was cut back by 0 bases and J by 1 base. This CDR3 is 17 amino acids long. Here the CDR3 reads CATSDLKGTSGTDTQYF. CDR3 coding DNA: TGTGCCACCAGTGATTTGAAGGGGACTAGCGGCACAGATACGCAGTATTTT.

This chain connects TRBV12-3 or TRBV12-4 to TRBJ2-1; 7 nucleotides align to TRBD1. With V trimmed by 7 bases and J by 10 bases, 19 bases remained unmatched. This CDR3 region has 16 residues. CDR3 sequence reads: CASNLGAGTASYEQFF. The CDR3, as DNA: TGTGCCAGCAACCTCGGAGCCGGGACAGCGTCTTACGAGCAGTTCTTC.

The chain uses TRBV5-1 and TRBJ2-6; D is ambiguous. Germline loops: CDR1 SGHRS, CDR2 YFSETQ. The V and J ends lost 0 bases and 0 bases respectively, with 7 bases between them. The CDR3 consists of 16 residues. DNA for the CDR3: TGCGCCAGCAGCTTGGATTGGAGCTCTGGGGCCAACGTCCTGACTTTC. Its translation is CASSLDWSSGANVLTF.

This clonotype was picked up a small number of times. V usage is TRBV6-2 or TRBV6-3 and J usage is TRBJ2-3; 8 nucleotides match TRBD2. CDR3 length equals 15 residues. The V segment lost 6 bases and the J segment 3 bases; nucleotides outside the gene matches: 8. Germline loops: CDR1 MNHEY, CDR2 SVGEGT. CDR3 DNA: TGTGCCAGCAGGCCCAGCGGGGGAAGGACAGATACGCAGTATTTT. Amino acids: CASRPSGGRTDTQYF.

This clonotype was seen a few times. The chain employs TRBV11-2 and TRBJ2-4; no clear D gene. This CDR3 has 11 residues. Germline lookup yields CDR1 SGHAT and CDR2 FQNNGV. Trimming took off 2 bases at V and 13 bases at J, with 9 bases between the two ends. Here the CDR3 reads CASSLSAGQYF. CDR3 DNA sequence: TGTGCCAGCAGCTTATCGGCAGGCCAGTACTTC.

The table lists this clonotype with a few counts. The chain employs TRBV6-2 or TRBV6-3 and TRBJ2-7, with D perhaps being TRBD1 or TRBD2 (5 bases each). The CDR3 covers 14 residues. V gave up 8 bases and J gave up 1 base, with 15 bases separating them. Germline V lookup: CDR1 MNHEY, CDR2 SVGEGT. Written as DNA, the CDR3 is TGTGCCAGCCAACGGGACGGGATGTCCTACGAGCAGTACTTC. Translated: CASQRDGMSYEQYF.

In this sample, this clonotype turned up a few times. The rearrangement joins TRBV5-1 to TRBJ1-6; D possibly corresponds to TRBD1 (6 bases). Germline CDR1 reads SGHRS; CDR2 reads YFSETQ. The length of the CDR3 is 15 residues. V lost 2 bases, J lost 6 bases, and 12 bases lay in between. CDR3 in DNA: TGCGCCAGCAGCTTACAGGGTTTCGGTAATTCACCCCTCCACTTT. Protein product: CASSLQGFGNSPLHF.

This clonotype was seen more than once but under ten times. The J gene is TRBJ2-7, the V gene TRBV12-3 or TRBV12-4; 7 nucleotides align to TRBD1. V was pared by 5 bases and J by 1 base, with 5 bases of the junction left unmatched. The CDR3 consists of 14 residues. This chain's CDR3 is CASSTGQDSYEQYF. The CDR3, as DNA: TGTGCCAGCAGTACCGGACAGGATTCCTACGAGCAGTACTTC.

The J gene is TRBJ2-1, the V gene TRBV13; possible D gene TRBD1, 5 bases. The germline V gene encodes CDR1 PRHDT and CDR2 FYEKMQ (reference sequence). The CDR3 loop spans 14 amino acids. Trimming left V 5 bases short and J 9 bases short, with 17 bases between. CDR3: CASSMGKVQGEQFF. CDR3 DNA sequence: TGTGCCAGCAGCATGGGGAAGGTCCAGGGTGAGCAGTTCTTC.

This clonotype was found a few times. This rearrangement joins TRBV5-5 to TRBJ1-5, with 10 bases fitting TRBD1. V shed 3 bases, J shed 5 bases, and the junction held 2 bases outside the gene matches. The V gene's germline CDR1 is SGHKS and CDR2 YYEKEE (reference sequence). The CDR3 consists of 14 residues. CDR3: CASSWDRGDQPQHF. CDR3 DNA sequence: TGTGCCAGCAGCTGGGACAGGGGTGATCAGCCCCAGCATTTT.

This rearrangement joins TRBV7-3 to TRBJ2-5, with D unresolved. Germline V gene sequence: CDR1 SGHTA, CDR2 FQGTGA. V was cut by 3 bases and J by 0 bases, with 11 bases left in between. The CDR3 is made up of 15 amino acids. The CDR3 coding sequence is TGTGCCAGCAGCTTGGGTTGGGCCAACCAAGAGACCCAGTACTTC. Amino acids: CASSLGWANQETQYF.

The rearrangement uses TRBV19 and TRBJ2-7; the match to TRBD2 covers 10 bases. J was trimmed by 3 bases and V by 0 bases; bases with no gene match: 8. The CDR3 covers 17 residues. The germline V gene encodes CDR1 LNHDA and CDR2 SQIVND (reference sequence). The CDR3 here is CASSIDRRAGGGYEQYF. In nucleotides, the CDR3 is TGTGCCAGTAGTATAGATCGAAGAGCGGGAGGGGGCTACGAGCAGTACTTC.

The rearrangement uses TRBV4-1 and TRBJ2-1; 7 nucleotides match TRBD2. CDR3 size: 17 residues. The ends lost 3 bases at V and 4 bases at J; junction bases unmatched: 12. The germline V gene has CDR1 MGHRA and CDR2 YSYEKL. The DNA of the CDR3 is TGCGCCAGCAGCCAGGCGGAGGCAGCTAGCGGATACAATGAGCAGTTCTTC. Translated, it gives CASSQAEAASGYNEQFF.

This clonotype has more than one count but fewer than ten. The chain combines TRBV6-6 with TRBJ2-1; 10 bases fit TRBD1. Unmatched junction bases numbered 5, after V lost 0 bases and J lost 9 bases. Per the germline V gene, CDR1 is MNHNY and CDR2 is SVGAGI (reference sequence). CDR3 size: 15 residues. The CDR3: CASSYSLTGGTEQFF. CDR3 in DNA: TGTGCCAGCAGTTACTCGTTGACAGGGGGCACTGAGCAGTTCTTC.

This clonotype was observed a few times. This chain uses TRBV7-2 with TRBJ2-7; no definite D call. This CDR3 is built from 11 residues. V was cut by 3 bases and J by 5 bases, with 5 bases left in between. Germline V gene lookup returns CDR1 SGHTA and CDR2 FQGNSA. This CDR3 is CASSFNHEQYF. The CDR3 DNA sequence: TGTGCCAGCAGCTTTAACCACGAGCAGTACTTC. The full variable domain, rest sourced from reference TRBV7-2 and TRBJ2-7, is GAGVSQSPSNKVTEKGKDVELRCDPISGHTALYWYRQSLGQGLEFLIYFQGNSAPDKSGLPSDRFSAERTGGSVSTLTIQRTQQEDSAVYLCASSFNHEQYFGPGTRLTVT.

This chain connects TRBV7-6 to TRBJ2-7; tentatively, D is TRBD2 (5 bases). Germline assignment: CDR1 SGHVS and CDR2 FNYEAQ. The CDR3 length is 13 residues. Trimming removed 3 bases at V and 7 bases at J, with 13 bases between. CDR3 loop: CASSFASSKEQYF. The CDR3 nucleotides read TGTGCCAGCAGCTTCGCTTCTAGCAAAGAGCAGTACTTC.

This clonotype was seen just once. V and J are TRBV30 and TRBJ1-3; D gene uncertain. Germline CDR1 and CDR2: GTSNPN and SVGIG (reference sequence). This CDR3 comprises 11 residues. V lost 3 bases and J 16 bases, leaving 16 bases between the germline ends. CDR3 in DNA: TGTGCCTGGAGCCGGGAGGGCAGATGGTATTTT. This sequence encodes CAWSREGRWYF.

The chain carries TRBV7-8 and TRBJ2-5, with TRBD2 matching over 13 bases. The V segment lost 5 bases and the J segment 4 bases; nucleotides outside the gene matches: 13. Germline CDR1 and CDR2: SGHVS and FQNEAQ. The CDR3 consists of 18 residues. CDR3 sequence: CASSPLGLAGVRRETQYF. The CDR3 DNA sequence: TGTGCCAGCAGCCCCCTCGGACTAGCGGGAGTCCGGCGAGAGACCCAGTACTTC.